This T cell receptor beta chain was obtained from a study of blood T cell repertoires in COVID-19. Profiled with immunoSEQ multiplex PCR; TCRdb holds only in-frame clones, not every one. The repertoire holds about 240,000 clones, with 80% to 90% as singletons. Source material: peripheral blood. The source of this sequence is a woman aged 70-85 years with acute or convalescent COVID-19.

This CDR3 reads CASSPRLAGDTGELFF. Here the CDR3 DNA reads TGTGCCAGCAGCCCCCGACTAGCGGGTGACACCGGGGAGCTGTTTTTT. The chain joins TRBV9 to TRBJ2-2, with 10 bases lining up with TRBD2. Germline V gene sequence: CDR1 SGDLS, CDR2 YYNGEE. V lost 4 bases, J lost 3 bases, and 6 bases stayed unmatched. This CDR3 is built from 16 residues.